This note documents a single T cell receptor beta chain sequence. The sample is drawn from a study of cytomegalovirus exposure and HLA in healthy donors. With 60 Vbeta and 13 Jbeta primers, the PCR was carried out. The repertoire was sequenced with immunoSEQ multiplex PCR; TCRdb's copy has only in-frame clones and lacks some. The specimen's table records 150,000 to 200,000 clones. This receptor was identified in a woman between 18 and 30 years old in good health and CMV-seropositive. The sequencing input was PBMCs.

Here the CDR3 reads CASSESLAGTDTQYF. CDR3 bases: TGTGCCAGCAGTGAGTCTTTGGCGGGCACAGATACGCAGTATTTT. The V call is TRBV2, the J call TRBJ2-3; no definite D call. Germline CDR1 reads SNHLY; CDR2 reads FYNNEI. There are 15 residues in the CDR3. Trimming pared 3 bases from V and 1 base from J, leaving 11 bases between.